The 24 T cell receptor beta chains given below trace back to one sample, sequenced in a study of blood T cell repertoires in COVID-19. TCRdb keeps only in-frame clones here, not all; method: immunoSEQ multiplex PCR. Found here are 300,000 to 350,000 clones, approximately 85% of them singletons; the top ten hold less than 2.5%. Sequences were obtained from PBMCs or T cells enriched from blood (not recorded which). The receptors were sampled from a man aged 30 to 45 who had recovered from COVID-19.

V gene TRBV12-3 or TRBV12-4 combines with J gene TRBJ1-1, with D possibly matching TRBD1 (6 bases). This CDR3 is built from 12 residues. The V end lost 3 bases, the J end lost 14 bases, and 16 bases lay between the germline ends. The CDR3 here is CASSFNRQVVFF. CDR3 nucleotide sequence: TGTGCCAGCAGTTTCAATCGACAGGTTGTCTTCTTT.

The rearrangement uses TRBV9 and TRBJ1-1; 8 positions match TRBD1. The CDR3 length is 14 residues. Germline V gene lookup returns CDR1 SGDLS and CDR2 YYNGEE. Germline trimming cut 2 bases from V and 6 bases from J; bases unmatched to any gene: 6. CDR3 sequence: CASSVGRDRSEAFF. CDR3 coding DNA: TGTGCCAGCAGCGTTGGCAGGGACAGGTCTGAAGCTTTCTTT.

The chain has TRBV6-4 and TRBJ1-2, with 8 bases that match TRBD1. Losses at the gene ends were 3 bases for V and 4 bases for J; bases not matched to a gene: 7. The CDR3 is made up of 15 amino acids. The V gene's germline CDR1 is MRHNA and CDR2 SNTAGT. DNA of the CDR3: TGTGCCAGCAGTGAAAGGACAGGGATTAGCTATGGCTACACCTTC. This codes for CASSERTGISYGYTF.

This clone was picked up one time. A read error may produce the germline difference seen at one junction end. The chain joins TRBV19 to TRBJ2-1, with 8 bases matching TRBD2. The CDR3 consists of 14 residues. Germline V CDR1 and CDR2: LNHDA, SQIVND (reference sequence). CDR3 protein: CASSRSGGPFEKFF. CDR3 bases: TGTGCCAGTAGTAGGAGCGGGGGCCCTTTTGAGAAGTTCTTC.

The chain recombines TRBV18 with TRBJ1-3, with D tentatively TRBD1 (6 bases). The germline V gene has CDR1 KGHSH and CDR2 LQKENI. This CDR3 comprises 15 residues. Deletions cut 3 bases from V and 3 bases from J, with 12 bases between. The CDR3: CASSPTQGSGNTIYF. In DNA form, the CDR3 reads TGTGCCAGCTCACCGACACAGGGCAGTGGAAACACCATATATTTT.

This rearrangement joins TRBV18 to TRBJ1-5; 9 nucleotides line up with TRBD1. Germline V CDR1 and CDR2: KGHSH, LQKENI. The CDR3 loop spans 15 amino acids. J was trimmed by 6 bases and V by 6 bases; bases with no gene match: 9. The CDR3 nucleotides are TGTGCCAGCTCTCGCGAGGACAGGGGAAGTCAGCCCCAGCATTTT. This translates into CASSREDRGSQPQHF.

The rearrangement uses TRBV11-2 and TRBJ1-2, with D unresolved. This CDR3 is 14 amino acids long. V was shortened by 1 base and J by 6 bases, with 12 bases between the two germline ends. CDR1 and CDR2 (germline): SGHAT, FQNNGV. CDR3: CASSLAGENHGYTF. CDR3 DNA: TGTGCCAGCAGCTTAGCAGGCGAGAATCATGGCTACACCTTC.

A single count supports this clone. This sequence joins TRBV6-2 or TRBV6-3 and TRBJ2-1; 10 bases line up with TRBD2. The germline CDR1 and CDR2 sequences are MNHEY and SVGEGT. The CDR3 extends over 15 amino acids. With 5 bases clipped from V and 4 bases from J, the junction kept 5 bases outside the gene matches. The chain's CDR3 is CASSTGLADYNEQFF. In DNA, the CDR3 is TGTGCCAGCAGTACCGGACTAGCGGATTACAATGAGCAGTTCTTC.

The chain recombines TRBV3-1 (or the pseudogene TRBV3-2) with TRBJ2-2; 9 bases map to TRBD1. The junction had 9 bases not matched to a gene; V was cut back by 8 bases and J by 5 bases. The CDR3 is 15 residues long. Germline assignment: CDR1 LGHDT and CDR2 YNNKEL (reference sequence). As DNA, the CDR3 is TGTGCCAGCGGGCTCGGGACAGGGACGACCGGGGAGCTGTTTTTT. Translating it yields CASGLGTGTTGELFF.

The chain carries TRBV21-1 and TRBJ2-2; the table's D call, TRBD2, was not checked against the DNA. TRBV21-1 corresponds to a pseudogene. The CDR3 is 16 amino acids. The DNA for the CDR3 is TGTGCCAGCAGCCCGGGGACTGCGGGGAACACCGGGGAGCTGTTTTTT. This translates into CASSPGTAGNTGELFF.

The rearrangement uses TRBV5-1 and TRBJ1-1; 12 nucleotides match TRBD1. CDR1 and CDR2 from the germline V gene are SGHRS and YFSETQ. The CDR3 extends over 15 amino acids. Germline trimming cut 5 bases from V and 8 bases from J; bases unmatched to any gene: 10. The CDR3 is CASRSGDRGQGEAFF. The DNA of the CDR3 is TGCGCCAGCAGATCTGGGGACAGGGGGCAAGGAGAAGCTTTCTTT.

In DNA, the CDR3 is TGTGCCAGCAGCGTAGGGCGGGGCTCCTACAATGAGCAGTTCTTC. Amino acids: CASSVGRGSYNEQFF. V is TRBV9 and J is TRBJ2-1; tentative D call: TRBD2 (6 bases). This CDR3 is 15 amino acids long. CDR1 SGDLS and CDR2 YYNGEE come from the germline V gene. V lost 0 bases to trimming and J lost 0 bases, with 7 bases between them.

This sequence joins TRBV11-1 and TRBJ1-1; D gene uncertain. The V end lost 3 bases, the J end lost 1 base, and 9 bases lay between the germline ends. The length of the CDR3 is 14 residues. In germline, CDR1 is SGHAT, CDR2 FQDESV (reference sequence). CDR3 DNA: TGTGCCAGCAGCTTGGGGAGATCGAACACTGAAGCTTTCTTT. It codes for CASSLGRSNTEAFF. Variable domain in full (rest from reference TRBV11-1 and TRBJ1-1): EAEVAQSPRYKITEKSQAVAFWCDPISGHATLYWYRQILGQGPELLVQFQDESVVDDSQLPKDRFSAERLKGVDSTLKIQPAELGDSAMYLCASSLGRSNTEAFFGQGTRLTVV.

DNA for the CDR3: TGCGCCAGCAGCTTTACAGGGGGCGTTACTGAAGCTTTCTTT. This sequence encodes CASSFTGGVTEAFF. The rearrangement uses TRBV5-1 and TRBJ1-1, with 9 nucleotides matching TRBD1. CDR3 length: 14 amino acids. The germline V gene encodes CDR1 SGHRS and CDR2 YFSETQ. The V segment lost 2 bases and the J segment 5 bases; nucleotides outside the gene matches: 4.

The chain is built from TRBV7-2 and TRBJ1-2; 9 bases agree with TRBD1. Germline loops: CDR1 SGHTA, CDR2 FQGNSA. The CDR3 has 15 amino acids. V was clipped by 3 bases and J by 5 bases; unmatched bases: 7. As DNA, the CDR3 is TGTGCCAGCAGCTTCGGACAGGGGCTAGGGTATGGCTACACCTTC. It is translated as CASSFGQGLGYGYTF.

This clone was seen a few times. The rearrangement joins TRBV9 to TRBJ1-1; D is perhaps TRBD1 (6 bases). The length of the CDR3 is 15 residues. Germline values: CDR1 SGDLS, CDR2 YYNGEE. Trimming shortened V by 3 bases and J by 3 bases, and 15 bases separated the two germline ends. CDR3 coding DNA: TGTGCCAGCAGCGCCACAGGGTTTATGGACACTGAAGCTTTCTTT. This encodes CASSATGFMDTEAFF. The whole variable domain, remainder taken from reference TRBV9 and TRBJ1-1, is DSGVTQTPKHLITATGQRVTLRCSPRSGDLSVYWYQQSLDQGLQFLIQYYNGEERAKGNILERFSAQQFPDLHSELNLSSLELGDSALYFCASSATGFMDTEAFFGQGTRLTVV.

The J gene is TRBJ1-4, the V gene TRBV4-1; D might be TRBD1 (5 bases). Trimming removed 3 bases at V and 7 bases at J, with 15 bases between. This CDR3 is built from 15 residues. Germline CDR1 is MGHRA and CDR2 is YSYEKL. DNA of the CDR3: TGCGCCAGCAGCCATGGGGGGGGGATTGTTGAAAAACTGTTTTTT. This gives the protein CASSHGGGIVEKLFF.

The chain has TRBV27 and TRBJ2-2, with D possibly being TRBD1 (6 bases). CDR3 length equals 14 residues. Deletions cut 6 bases from V and 4 bases from J, with 12 bases between. Germline assignment: CDR1 MNHEY and CDR2 SMNVEV (reference sequence). This CDR3 reads CASRVQGFTGELFF. CDR3 in DNA: TGTGCCAGCAGGGTCCAGGGGTTCACCGGGGAGCTGTTTTTT.

This clone is a singleton in its sample. V is TRBV6-2 or TRBV6-3 and J is TRBJ2-7; no clear D. The ends were cut back, 5 bases at V and 1 base at J, with 3 bases in the middle. This CDR3 has 11 amino acids. Germline CDR1 and CDR2: MNHEY and SVGEGT. As DNA, the CDR3 is TGTGCCAGCAGTCAGTCCTACGAGCAGTACTTC. This codes for CASSQSYEQYF.

The chain employs TRBV18 and TRBJ1-5; 9 bases align to TRBD1. Unmatched junction bases numbered 2, after V lost 1 base and J lost 1 base. The CDR3 has 16 residues. Germline CDR1 is KGHSH and CDR2 is LQKENI. The CDR3 sequence: CASSPRGQGSNQPQHF. The CDR3 nucleotides read TGTGCCAGCTCACCACGGGGACAGGGAAGCAATCAGCCCCAGCATTTT.

This chain uses TRBV9 with TRBJ1-2; D is unclear. Looked up from germline, CDR1 is SGDLS and CDR2 is YYNGEE. The CDR3 is 13 amino acids. V shed 3 bases and J shed 4 bases, with 10 bases lying between them. The chain's CDR3 is CASSAGGIYGYTF. Here the CDR3 DNA reads TGTGCCAGCAGCGCCGGAGGAATCTATGGCTACACCTTC. Combining the CDR3 with reference TRBV9 and TRBJ1-2 gives the whole variable domain DSGVTQTPKHLITATGQRVTLRCSPRSGDLSVYWYQQSLDQGLQFLIQYYNGEERAKGNILERFSAQQFPDLHSELNLSSLELGDSALYFCASSAGGIYGYTFGSGTRLTVV.

The chain combines TRBV18 with TRBJ1-2; 7 nucleotides agree with TRBD1. Trimming cost V 6 bases and J 3 bases; bases outside gene matches: 10. The CDR3 covers 15 residues. Germline CDR1 and CDR2: KGHSH and LQKENI. Here the CDR3 reads CASSAGQPYDYGYTF. The CDR3 region has the DNA TGTGCCAGCTCGGCGGGACAGCCATACGACTATGGCTACACCTTC. The full variable domain, its missing parts supplied by reference TRBV18 and TRBJ1-2, is NAGVMQNPRHLVRRRGQEARLRCSPMKGHSHVYWYRQLPEEGLKFMVYLQKENIIDESGMPKERFSAEFPKEGPSILRIQQVVRGDSAAYFCASSAGQPYDYGYTFGSGTRLTVV.

In regard to this clone: One junction end does not reproduce the germline sequence, and a read error may be involved. This CDR3 reads CASSYYRVHSPLHF. The CDR3 DNA is TGTGCCAGCAGCTACTACAGGGTTCATTCACCCCTCCACTTT. This sequence joins TRBV6-2 or TRBV6-3 and TRBJ1-6; possibly TRBD1 for D (6 bases). Germline lookup yields CDR1 MNHEY and CDR2 SVGEGT. This CDR3 is 14 amino acids long.

This clone showed up just a few times. The chain uses TRBV18 and TRBJ2-3; 8 positions match TRBD1. Germline CDR1 and CDR2: KGHSH and LQKENI. This CDR3 has 14 amino acids. V was pared by 6 bases and J by 2 bases, with 4 bases of the junction left unmatched. CDR3 protein: CASSRTGNTDTQYF. Here the CDR3 DNA reads TGTGCCAGCTCCCGGACAGGGAACACAGATACGCAGTATTTT.